This passage covers 19 T cell receptor beta chains from one sample sequenced in a study of T-cell reconstitution after alpha-beta-depleted transplantation in children. TCRbeta library construction was performed incorporating unique molecular identifiers. Each CDR3 protein gets one entry after TCRdb re-called the PCR reads with MiXCR. Seen here are about 590,000 distinct CDR3 sequences, 10% to 15% observed once, and the top ten hold over 2%. Sequencing was performed on PBMCs, mostly from graft donor cells, taken 360 days after TCRalphabeta/CD19-depleted stem cell transplant. The receptors derive from a male patient aged 10 to 17 who had a stem cell transplant for acute myeloid leukemia, so the T cells may come from the graft donor.

There are a few counts of this clonotype. The chain's CDR3 is CSARVWQGLKPYEQYF. In nucleotides, the CDR3 is TGCAGTGCTAGAGTCTGGCAGGGCCTAAAGCCCTACGAGCAGTACTTC. The genes are TRBV20-1 and TRBJ2-7; D might be TRBD1 (5 bases). V gave up 1 base and J gave up 2 bases, with 18 bases separating them. Germline V CDR1 and CDR2: DFQATT, SNEGSKA (reference sequence). The CDR3 is 16 amino acids.

The J gene is TRBJ2-6, the V gene TRBV4-3; 8 nucleotides align to TRBD2. V shed 0 bases, J shed 0 bases, and the junction held 4 bases outside the gene matches. Per germline, CDR1 LGHNA and CDR2 YSLEER. CDR3 size: 18 residues. The CDR3 protein is CASSQETSVTSGANVLTF. The DNA of the CDR3 is TGCGCCAGCAGCCAAGAGACTAGCGTTACCTCTGGGGCCAACGTCCTGACTTTC.

The gene calls are TRBV4-3 and TRBJ2-1, with D perhaps TRBD1 or TRBD2 (5 bases each). V lost 4 bases and J 4 bases, leaving 14 bases between the germline ends. CDR3 length equals 15 residues. From germline, CDR1 is LGHNA and CDR2 YSLEER. DNA of the CDR3: TGCGCCAGCAGCCCGGGGCTCCTAAGTTACAATGAGCAGTTCTTC. Translation: CASSPGLLSYNEQFF.

This clonotype was counted between two and nine times. V is TRBV7-2 and J is TRBJ2-6, with D unclear. The CDR3 extends over 16 amino acids. Germline loops: CDR1 SGHTA, CDR2 FQGNSA. Trimming left V 1 base short and J 4 bases short, with 11 bases between. The CDR3 DNA is TGTGCCAGCAGCTTAGTCAGTTCGAAAGGGGCCAACGTCCTGACTTTC. It codes for CASSLVSSKGANVLTF.

This chain connects TRBV12-3 or TRBV12-4 to TRBJ2-3; no clear D. V gave up 3 bases and J gave up 2 bases, with 6 bases separating them. This CDR3 has 13 residues. CDR3 residues: CASSFWITDTQYF. For the CDR3, the DNA is TGTGCCAGCAGTTTTTGGATCACAGATACGCAGTATTTT.

The rearrangement links TRBV7-9 to TRBJ2-5; D uncertain. The V gene lost 8 bases and the J gene lost 1 base, with 8 bases spanning the gap. Germline V lookup: CDR1 SEHNR, CDR2 FQNEAQ (reference sequence). The CDR3 runs 12 residues. CDR3 protein: CASYRPQETQYF. Written as DNA, the CDR3 is TGTGCCAGCTACAGACCCCAAGAGACCCAGTACTTC.

This clonotype was counted only a few times. The chain combines TRBV7-6 with TRBJ2-3, with 10 bases that match TRBD2. The CDR3 runs 16 residues. The V gene end was trimmed by 3 bases and the J gene end by 3 bases; junction bases not matched to a gene: 6. CDR1 SGHVS and CDR2 FNYEAQ come from the germline V gene. The DNA of the CDR3 is TGTGCCAGCAGCTTGGGAATAGCGGGAGGAACAGATACGCAGTATTTT. Protein sequence: CASSLGIAGGTDTQYF.

The chain is built from TRBV28 and TRBJ2-7; D is unresolved. The CDR3 has 12 amino acids. Germline CDR1 reads MDHEN; CDR2 reads SYDVKM. Trimming left V 8 bases short and J 2 bases short, with 10 bases between. The DNA of the CDR3 is TGTGCCAGCCGGCAGGAGACCTACGAGCAGTACTTC. Amino acid sequence: CASRQETYEQYF.

This clonotype came up many times. The CDR3 nucleotides read TGTGCCAGCAGAACGGGAGAGGCCTCTTACAATGAGCAGTTCTTC. This sequence encodes CASRTGEASYNEQFF. V usage is TRBV7-8 and J usage is TRBJ2-1; a possible D gene is TRBD2 (6 bases). CDR3 length: 15 amino acids. The germline V gene has CDR1 SGHVS and CDR2 FQNEAQ. V was pared by 6 bases and J by 4 bases, with 16 bases between.

This chain connects TRBV7-3 to TRBJ2-7; the D is unclear. The CDR3 has 15 residues. V was pared by 5 bases and J by 0 bases, with 14 bases between. Germline CDR1 is SGHTA and CDR2 is FQGTGA. Here the CDR3 DNA reads TGTGCCAGCAGCCAAGACGCAGCGAGCTCCTACGAGCAGTACTTC. As protein: CASSQDAASSYEQYF. Using reference TRBV7-3 and TRBJ2-7 for the parts outside the CDR3, the full variable domain is GAGVSQTPSNKVTEKGKYVELRCDPISGHTALYWYRQSLGQGPEFLIYFQGTGAADDSGLPNDRFFAVRPEGSVSTLKIQRTERGDSAVYLCASSQDAASSYEQYFGPGTRLTVT.

This clonotype appeared a few times. The chain is built from TRBV4-3 and TRBJ2-7, with 8 positions matching TRBD1. The germline V gene encodes CDR1 LGHNA and CDR2 YSLEER. The CDR3 length is 16 residues. After removal of 1 base from V and 1 base from J, the junction contained 6 bases not matched to a gene. The CDR3 DNA reads as TGCGCCAGCAGCCAAGCTTTGGACAGGGATTCCTACGAGCAGTACTTC. Translated, it gives CASSQALDRDSYEQYF.

V and J are TRBV12-3 or TRBV12-4 and TRBJ1-2; D gene unclear. The CDR3 spans 11 residues. Between the trimmed V and J ends, which lost 3 bases and 8 bases, there was a span of 7 bases. The CDR3: CASSFSGGYTF. CDR3 in DNA: TGTGCCAGCAGTTTCAGTGGAGGCTACACCTTC.

This rearrangement joins TRBV3-1 to TRBJ2-7; 10 positions agree with TRBD2. The CDR3 totals 17 residues. In germline, CDR1 is LGHDT, CDR2 YNNKEL (reference sequence). After removal of 0 bases from V and 3 bases from J, the junction contained 8 bases not matched to a gene. CDR3 in DNA: TGTGCCAGCAGCCAAGATACGCCTAGCGGGGGACACTACGAGCAGTACTTC. Its translation is CASSQDTPSGGHYEQYF.

This clonotype was counted a few times. The rearrangement joins TRBV12-3 or TRBV12-4 to TRBJ1-3, with D possibly matching TRBD1 (6 bases). V lost 4 bases to trimming and J lost 0 bases, with 13 bases between them. The CDR3 is 16 residues long. CDR3 DNA sequence: TGTGCCAGCAGTTGGAGGGACAACGACTCTGGAAACACCATATATTTT. Translating it yields CASSWRDNDSGNTIYF.

This chain uses TRBV19 with TRBJ2-1; a possible D gene is TRBD1 (6 bases). CDR3 size: 12 residues. Germline-derived CDR1 and CDR2 are LNHDA and SQIVND (reference sequence). V was clipped by 9 bases and J by 8 bases, with 14 bases between them. For the CDR3, the DNA is TGTGCCAGCGCTAAACAGGGCTATGAGCAGTTCTTC. Protein product: CASAKQGYEQFF.

The chain joins TRBV27 to TRBJ2-7, with 10 bases aligning to TRBD2. Germline V gene lookup returns CDR1 MNHEY and CDR2 SMNVEV (reference sequence). The CDR3 is 16 amino acids. V lost 4 bases, J lost 0 bases, and 6 bases stayed unmatched. The CDR3 loop reads CASSSIGLADSYEQYF. The CDR3 DNA follows: TGTGCCAGCAGTTCCATCGGACTAGCGGACTCCTACGAGCAGTACTTC.

This clonotype appeared a few times. CDR3 loop: CASSQDPNSSYEQYF. The CDR3 coding sequence is TGTGCCAGCAGCCAAGATCCGAACAGCTCCTACGAGCAGTACTTC. V gene TRBV3-1 combines with J gene TRBJ2-7; D not resolved. The CDR3 totals 15 residues. Germline V gene sequence: CDR1 LGHDT, CDR2 YNNKEL (reference sequence). V lost 0 bases to trimming and J lost 0 bases, with 9 bases between them.

The chain recombines TRBV6-5 with TRBJ2-3; 7 bases map to TRBD1. The germline V gene encodes CDR1 MNHEY and CDR2 SVGAGI. With 5 bases clipped from V and 1 base from J, the junction kept 6 bases outside the gene matches. The CDR3 totals 15 residues. The CDR3: CASSNRDRRTDTQYF. The CDR3 bases are TGTGCCAGCAGTAACCGGGACAGACGCACAGATACGCAGTATTTT.

In its sample, this clonotype was seen a few times. V is TRBV27 and J is TRBJ2-7; 9 bases are a match to TRBD1. The germline gives CDR1 MNHEY, CDR2 SMNVEV (reference sequence). Trimming removed 3 bases from V and 5 bases from J; junction bases left unmatched: 8. The CDR3 consists of 15 residues. DNA of the CDR3: TGTGCCAGCAGTTTTCTGGGACAGGGAATCCACGAGCAGTACTTC. The encoded protein is CASSFLGQGIHEQYF.